This TCR beta chain stems from a study of immune evolution from preneoplasia to lung adenocarcinoma. The wider study: HLA loss of heterozygosity: roughly 6.6% AIS, about 15% MIA, roughly 35% ADC, none AAH.

TCRdb's copy holds only in-frame clones and misses some; the assay was immunoSEQ multiplex PCR. This sample has over 5,000 clones, with about three quarters found just once. Two lung cancer pathologists independently confirmed each histologic diagnosis. The source of this sequence is a person aged 50-59 years with lung adenocarcinoma. Material: FFPE invasive lung adenocarcinoma tissue.

The CDR3 is CASSPPSTGSSTEAFF. The CDR3 nucleotides read TGTGCCAGCTCACCACCGTCGACAGGGTCGAGCACTGAAGCTTTCTTT. The rearrangement joins TRBV18 to TRBJ1-1, with TRBD1 matching 7 bases. CDR1 KGHSH and CDR2 LQKENI come from the germline V gene. The V gene end was trimmed by 0 bases and the J gene end by 4 bases; junction bases not matched to a gene: 8. The length of the CDR3 is 16 residues.